These T cell receptor beta chains were read from a single sample in a study of blood T cell repertoires in COVID-19. Sequencing was performed with immunoSEQ multiplex PCR; in TCRdb, only in-frame clones are kept and a portion is missing. Counted here are around 50,000 clones, more than 70% occurring once; the ten biggest clones make up more than 2%. The specimen was peripheral blood. These receptors came from a human donor in a cohort sampled during active COVID-19. Both conserved end residues are part of each CDR3. Each record gives: clone size, J gene, V gene, D gene, CDR3 protein, CDR3 DNA. The D gene is left open where the match is weak. Part of the rows lack a size; the others show once, few, many or a class for expanded clones.

size: few
J: TRBJ1-2
V: TRBV28
D: TRBD1
CDR3: CASRMTGRANYGYTF
DNA: TGTGCCAGCAGGATGACAGGGCGGGCTAACTATGGCTACACCTTC

size: once
J: TRBJ2-1
V: TRBV4-1
D: -
CDR3: CASSQDPAGEQFF
DNA: TGCGCCAGCAGCCAAGATCCCGCGGGTGAGCAGTTCTTC

size: -
J: TRBJ1-3
V: TRBV7-2
D: -
CDR3: CASSLRLAGHSGNTIYF
DNA: TGTGCCAGCAGCTTAAGGCTCGCAGGCCACTCTGGAAACACCATATATTTT

size: -
J: TRBJ2-5
V: TRBV6-5
D: TRBD1
CDR3: CASTWPGQGAGTQYF
DNA: TGTGCCAGCACCTGGCCGGGACAGGGGGCTGGGACCCAGTACTTC

size: -
J: TRBJ2-5
V: TRBV28
D: -
CDR3: CASRTNGPGTQYF
DNA: TGTGCCAGCAGGACTAACGGCCCAGGGACCCAGTACTTC

size: -
J: TRBJ2-3
V: TRBV4-2
D: -
CDR3: CASSLLRGTDTQYF
DNA: TGTGCCAGCAGCCTGCTCCGGGGCACAGATACGCAGTATTTT

size: -
J: TRBJ2-2
V: TRBV3-1/TRBV3-2
D: TRBD2
CDR3: CASSQAGGRGTGELFF
DNA: TGTGCCAGCAGCCAAGCGGGGGGGCGAGGCACCGGGGAGCTGTTTTTT

size: -
J: TRBJ1-2
V: TRBV28
D: -
CDR3: CASSPPGHVYGYTF
DNA: TGTGCCAGCAGTCCTCCGGGACATGTTTATGGCTACACCTTC

size: -
J: TRBJ2-7
V: TRBV28
D: -
CDR3: CASRLTSGSGEQYF
DNA: TGTGCCAGCAGGCTCACCTCGGGGTCGGGAGAGCAGTACTTC

size: -
J: TRBJ1-5
V: TRBV3-1/TRBV3-2
D: TRBD1
CDR3: CASSLTGARDQPQHF
DNA: TGTGCCAGCAGCCTCACAGGGGCTAGAGATCAGCCCCAGCATTTT

size: -
J: TRBJ1-6
V: TRBV4-1
D: TRBD1
CDR3: CASSQLTGVISSPLHF
DNA: TGCGCCAGCAGCCAACTGACAGGGGTTATAAGCTCACCCCTCCACTTT

size: -
J: TRBJ2-7
V: TRBV7-2
D: -
CDR3: CASSLERVYEQYF
DNA: TGTGCCAGCAGCTTAGAGAGAGTCTACGAGCAGTACTTC

size: -
J: TRBJ1-1
V: TRBV7-6
D: TRBD1
CDR3: CASSRQVGKQGAFTEAFF
DNA: TGTGCCAGCAGCCGTCAAGTTGGAAAACAGGGGGCGTTCACTGAAGCTTTCTTT

size: once
J: TRBJ2-3
V: TRBV15
D: -
CDR3: CATSRDPSGTDTQYF
DNA: TGTGCCACCAGCAGAGATCCTAGCGGCACAGATACGCAGTATTTT

size: -
J: TRBJ1-2
V: TRBV6-5
D: -
CDR3: CASSYSRGSGYTF
DNA: TGTGCCAGCAGTTACTCTAGGGGGAGCGGCTACACCTTC

size: -
J: TRBJ2-7
V: TRBV5-1
D: -
CDR3: CASSRGGSYEQYF
DNA: TGCGCCAGCAGTAGAGGGGGCTCCTACGAGCAGTACTTC

size: -
J: TRBJ2-1
V: TRBV7-7
D: -
CDR3: CASSSTQRSEQFF
DNA: TGTGCTAGCAGCTCCACGCAGCGGAGTGAGCAGTTCTTC

size: -
J: TRBJ1-2
V: TRBV6-5
D: -
CDR3: CASSTRMSQGYGYTF
DNA: TGTGCCAGCAGTACCCGAATGTCACAGGGTTATGGCTACACCTTC

size: once
J: TRBJ2-2
V: TRBV7-9
D: -
CDR3: CASSFGQSIGGELFF
DNA: TGTGCCAGCAGCTTTGGACAGTCTATCGGCGGGGAGCTGTTTTTT

size: -
J: TRBJ2-3
V: TRBV11-2
D: -
CDR3: CASSLAEDTQYF
DNA: TGTGCCAGCAGCTTAGCGGAGGATACGCAGTATTTT

size: -
J: TRBJ2-7
V: TRBV7-2
D: TRBD2
CDR3: CASSPRVSSGGIYEQYF
DNA: TGTGCCAGCAGCCCCCGGGTGAGTAGCGGGGGAATCTACGAGCAGTACTTC

size: -
J: TRBJ2-3
V: TRBV2
D: TRBD1
CDR3: CASSPDRAWGDTQYF
DNA: TGTGCCAGCAGTCCGGACAGGGCCTGGGGAGATACGCAGTATTTT